The entry that follows covers one TCR beta chain sequence. This clone's antigen is unknown. No clone much larger than this one lies a single base away; base qualities are absent. V is shortened by 0 bases, J by 5 bases, and the region joining them spans 11 bases. Spanning cysteine to phenylalanine, the CDR3 consists of 15 amino acids. Only the CDR3 portion is preserved as DNA: 45 bases, with reading frame beginning at the first base. CDR1 and CDR2, looked up from the germline V gene, are SGHRS and YFSETQ. TCRB CDR3 regions were amplified from 1.5 to 2.5 ug genomic DNA, or all available DNA if less, using the immunoSEQ assay. Multiplex PCR used 60 forward primers for TCR V beta segments and 13 reverse primers for J beta segments. To estimate the number of reads per starting template, synthetic control templates were added to each sample at limiting dilution. Reads of 87 bp were generated by sequencing on the Illumina HiSeq System. Regarding the original processing steps: PCR and sequencing errors were removed by merging closely related sequences with a nearest neighbor algorithm. TCR overlap was defined as the percentage of unique tumor TCR beta sequences that were also found in the peripheral blood of the same patient. TCRdb retrieved this table from immuneACCESS and kept in-frame rearrangements only. Not all clones are present; in checked studies, unresolved V genes account for under half, and no reason is known for the remainder. That table furnishes V, J and clone size, whereas the DNA furnished D and trimming. The sample profile shows tens of thousands of clones; around 80% of them were found once. The ten most abundant clones make up 2.1% of the sample.

Selection of patients required sufficient residual fresh-frozen tumor tissue and over two years of available survival data. None of the glioblastoma patients carried an isocitrate dehydrogenase mutation, although molecular status otherwise varied. PBMC collection took place before vaccination, two weeks after the third vaccination, and at tumor progression if progression occurred. The Qiagen DNeasy Blood extraction Kit was used for extraction of genomic DNA. The sample is drawn from a study of glioma-infiltrating T cells after dendritic cell vaccination (dated by TCRdb to the mid-2010s). Regarding the research as a whole: Of the 15 or so glioblastoma patients in the cohort, all drawn from Phase I and II dendritic cell vaccination trials, 9 were newly diagnosed and 6 had recurrent disease. Between about 2003 and 2012, patients were given autologous tumor lysate-pulsed dendritic cell vaccination. To make the vaccine, monocyte-derived dendritic cells were cultured for 7 to 8 days with IL-4 and GM-CSF and then pulsed overnight with autologous tumor lysate. Each patient got three intradermal injections of the dendritic cell vaccine, spaced at biweekly intervals, in the arm below the axilla. In glioblastoma patients vaccinated with dendritic cells, deep sequencing of TCR beta CDR3 regions served to measure tumor-infiltrating lymphocyte content and to compare repertoires between tumor and blood. Survival after dendritic cell vaccination was correlated with TCR sequencing metrics, such as TIL content and the overlap between tumor and blood repertoires.

Beyond this particular receptor, the publication reports: No direct relationship between TCR clonality and survival was found, suggesting that a diverse polyclonal response may matter. After dendritic cell vaccination, a higher estimated pretreatment TIL content predicted longer time to progression and longer overall survival. The TCR overlap response model with three groups was called speculative and said to need prospective validation. The cohort was small and heterogeneous, few patients had complete blood and tumor sets, and even fewer had initial-recurrent tumor pairs.

This clonotype originated in a human donor with glioblastoma. The V gene is TRBV5-1 and the J gene is TRBJ2-2; TRBD2 might be the D gene, on 5 matching bases. This material consisted of blood, taken before dendritic cell vaccination. Here the CDR3 is given as CASSLGHPGTGELFF. The sequence in DNA is TGCGCCAGCAGCTTGGGGCACCCGGGGACCGGGGAGCTGTTTTTT.